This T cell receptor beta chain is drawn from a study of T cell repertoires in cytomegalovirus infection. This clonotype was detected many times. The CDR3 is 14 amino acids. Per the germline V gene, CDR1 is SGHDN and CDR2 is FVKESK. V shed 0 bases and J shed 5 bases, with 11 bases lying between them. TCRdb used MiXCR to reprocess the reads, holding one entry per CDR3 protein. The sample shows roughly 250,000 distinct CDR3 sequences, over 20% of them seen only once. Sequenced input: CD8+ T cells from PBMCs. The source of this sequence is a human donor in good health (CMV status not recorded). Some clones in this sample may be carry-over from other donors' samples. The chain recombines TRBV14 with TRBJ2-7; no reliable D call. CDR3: CASSQDLAHDEQYF. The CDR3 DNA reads TGTGCCAGCAGCCAAGATCTGGCACACGACGAGCAGTACTTC.